This T cell receptor beta chain emerged from a study of blood T cell repertoires in COVID-19. Generated by immunoSEQ multiplex PCR, the TCRdb table keeps only in-frame clones and is missing some. The sample has some 170,000 clones, around 80% seen once. V gave up 7 bases and J gave up 0 bases; unmatched junction bases: 6. The CDR3 spans 14 residues. Germline lookup yields CDR1 SQVTM and CDR2 ANQGSEA. The source is a man in his 60s with active or convalescent COVID-19. J is TRBJ2-3 and V is TRBV29-1; 8 bases are a match to TRBD2. Sequencing was done on a sample of peripheral blood. CDR3 residues: CSASSGLSTDTQYF. The CDR3 DNA reads TGCAGCGCCTCTAGCGGGCTTAGCACAGATACGCAGTATTTT.